This TCR beta chain was profiled in a study of blood T cell repertoires in COVID-19. This clone was detected only once. Sequencing was performed with immunoSEQ multiplex PCR; in TCRdb, only in-frame clones are kept and a portion is missing. The sample has roughly 230,000 clones; around 90% are singletons. The sequence derives from a woman aged 55-70 years with COVID-19, enrolled during active disease. Sequencing was carried out using peripheral blood.

As DNA, the CDR3 is TGTGCCAGCAGCTTAGTCCCCAGCCAAGAGACCCAGTACTTC. Amino acid sequence: CASSLVPSQETQYF. The chain carries TRBV7-2 and TRBJ2-5; D unresolved. The CDR3 is made up of 14 amino acids. Trimming took off 1 base at V and 1 base at J, with 7 bases between the two ends. Germline CDR1 is SGHTA and CDR2 is FQGNSA.